The 17 T cell receptor beta chains reported below all come from one sample, sequenced in a study of T cells in Graves' hyperthyroidism and ophthalmopathy. Amplification yielded TCR beta CDR3 regions, with RNA transcripts as the source. Researchers ran a first-round RT-PCR on the TCR CDR3 using the HTBI primer set. TCRdb reprocessed the multiplex PCR reads via MiXCR and lists one record per CDR3 protein. The sample holds about 360,000 distinct CDR3 sequences; roughly 14% are singletons and the top ten take roughly a quarter. The sequenced sample was blood. The receptors were gathered from a young woman with Graves' hyperthyroidism that later progressed to Graves' ophthalmopathy.

This clonotype was detected ten times or more. This chain links TRBV10-3 with TRBJ2-1; 7 nucleotides align to TRBD2. In germline, CDR1 is ENHRY, CDR2 SYGVKD. CDR3 length equals 18 residues. V lost 4 bases to trimming and J lost 0 bases; unmatched junction nucleotides: 12. The CDR3 nucleotides are TGTGCCATCAGTGGCGGGGGAACTCCCGAGGACTCCTACAATGAGCAGTTCTTC. It codes for CAISGGGTPEDSYNEQFF.

This chain joins TRBV7-2 and TRBJ1-1, with TRBD1 as a possible D gene (6 bases). Deletions cut 0 bases from V and 11 bases from J, with 13 bases between. CDR1 is SGHTA and CDR2 is FQGNSA in the germline V gene. The CDR3 is 13 amino acids. The CDR3 is CASSLAGAQAAFF. CDR3 DNA: TGTGCCAGCAGCTTAGCGGGGGCCCAGGCCGCTTTCTTT.

Comments on this clonotype: Since a much larger clone is just one base distant, this may be a read error. As the CDR3 is not closed by the conserved phenylalanine or tryptophan, this likely results from a read error. The V gene is TRBV20-1, the J gene TRBJ2-1; the match to TRBD2 covers 9 bases. With V trimmed by 4 bases and J by 3 bases, 7 bases remained unmatched. The CDR3 runs 15 residues. Looked up from germline, CDR1 is DFQATT and CDR2 is SNEGSKA (reference sequence). The CDR3 loop reads CSATRLADGYNEQFL. Written as DNA, the CDR3 is TGCAGTGCTACCAGACTAGCGGATGGCTACAATGAGCAGTTCCTC.

This chain links TRBV20-1 with TRBJ2-7, with a tentative D call TRBD1 (6 bases). This CDR3 contains 12 residues. Germline values: CDR1 DFQATT, CDR2 SNEGSKA (reference sequence). The CDR3 loop reads CSLGAHSYEQYF. CDR3 in DNA: TGCAGCCTGGGGGCGCACTCCTACGAGCAGTACTTC.

This clonotype was detected ten times or more. This rearrangement joins TRBV6-1 to TRBJ2-5; 10 bases align to TRBD2. The germline CDR1 and CDR2 sequences are MNHNS and SASEGT. The junction had 9 bases not matched to a gene; V was cut back by 6 bases and J by 5 bases. This CDR3 has 15 amino acids. As DNA, the CDR3 is TGTGCCAGCAGGTTTTCTAGCGGGAGTGGGGAGACCCAGTACTTC. The encoded protein is CASRFSSGSGETQYF.

This clonotype showed up many times. J is TRBJ2-7 and V is TRBV20-1, with 8 bases identical to TRBD2. V was clipped by 5 bases and J by 3 bases; unmatched bases: 3. The CDR3 totals 12 residues. CDR1 and CDR2 (germline): DFQATT, SNEGSKA (reference sequence). This chain's CDR3 is CSAYSGNYEQYF. CDR3 DNA: TGCAGTGCTTATAGCGGGAACTACGAGCAGTACTTC.

This clonotype was observed a handful of times. The chain carries TRBV9 and TRBJ1-5; tentative D call: TRBD1 (6 bases). This CDR3 is 15 amino acids long. Germline lookup yields CDR1 SGDLS and CDR2 YYNGEE. V lost 0 bases, J lost 3 bases, and 10 bases lay in between. CDR3 sequence (DNA): TGTGCCAGCAGCGTAGAGGGGGGAATCAATCAGCCCCAGCATTTT. Amino acid sequence: CASSVEGGINQPQHF.

In nucleotides, the CDR3 is TGTGCCAGCAGCCTTGTCCAGTGGGAGTCTGGGGCCAACGTCCTGACTTTC. Its protein is CASSLVQWESGANVLTF. The chain joins TRBV6-1 to TRBJ2-6, with D perhaps TRBD2 (5 bases). The CDR3 has 17 amino acids. V dropped 6 bases and J dropped 1 base, with 16 bases sitting between them. The germline gives CDR1 MNHNS, CDR2 SASEGT.

The chain employs TRBV27 and TRBJ2-5; D gene ambiguous. The CDR3 length is 14 residues. The germline CDR1 and CDR2 sequences are MNHEY and SMNVEV (reference sequence). The ends were cut back, 4 bases at V and 5 bases at J, with 14 bases in the middle. CDR3 in amino acids: CASSSRLGRETQYF. The CDR3 nucleotides are TGTGCCAGCAGTTCCCGATTGGGCCGCGAGACCCAGTACTTC.

This clonotype was seen ten or more times. The V call is TRBV28, the J call TRBJ2-1, with 7 bases aligning to TRBD2. V trimming: 10 bases; J trimming: 0 bases; junction bases outside the gene matches: 9. The V gene's germline CDR1 is MDHEN and CDR2 SYDVKM. The CDR3 length is 15 residues. The CDR3 DNA reads as TGTGCCACCGGGGCAGCGGGGAGCTCCTACAATGAGCAGTTCTTC. Amino acids: CATGAAGSSYNEQFF.

The chain links TRBV19 to TRBJ2-1, with D perhaps given as TRBD1 or TRBD2 (6 bases each). Germline CDR1 is LNHDA and CDR2 is SQIVND (reference sequence). The CDR3 covers 13 residues. V was trimmed by 4 bases and J by 8 bases, leaving 12 bases between them. The CDR3 nucleotides are TGTGCCAGTAGTAGGGGGGCGCGGGATGAGCAGTTCTTC. This sequence encodes CASSRGARDEQFF.

V and J are TRBV5-1 and TRBJ2-2; 9 bases match TRBD1. Germline V lookup: CDR1 SGHRS, CDR2 YFSETQ. J was trimmed by 4 bases and V by 3 bases; bases with no gene match: 7. The CDR3 runs to 16 residues. CDR3 loop: CASSSGTGSGTGELFF. The CDR3, as DNA: TGCGCCAGCAGCTCCGGGACAGGGTCTGGCACCGGGGAGCTGTTTTTT. The full variable domain, in which reference TRBV5-1 and TRBJ2-2 provide the parts outside the CDR3, is KAGVTQTPRYLIKTRGQQVTLSCSPISGHRSVSWYQQTPGQGLQFLFEYFSETQRNKGNFPGRFSGRQFSNSRSEMNVSTLELGDSALYLCASSSGTGSGTGELFFGEGSRLTVL.

This rearrangement joins TRBV7-9 to TRBJ2-1; 7 bases match TRBD2. V shed 3 bases, J shed 2 bases, and the junction held 4 bases outside the gene matches. This CDR3 comprises 15 residues. Germline CDR1 and CDR2: SEHNR and FQNEAQ (reference sequence). For the CDR3, the DNA is TGTGCCAGCAGCTTGGTGGGGGGGACCTACAATGAGCAGTTCTTC. This encodes CASSLVGGTYNEQFF.

This clonotype was recorded at least ten times. The chain uses TRBV28 and TRBJ2-1, with TRBD2 matching 9 bases. With 6 bases clipped from V and 2 bases from J, the junction kept 8 bases outside the gene matches. The germline V gene encodes CDR1 MDHEN and CDR2 SYDVKM. The CDR3 sequence is 16 residues long. This CDR3 is CASRGLAGLAYNEQFF. The CDR3 DNA follows: TGTGCCAGCAGGGGTCTAGCGGGATTGGCCTACAATGAGCAGTTCTTC.

This clonotype was detected once. The junction does not match germline at one end; this may be a read error. The rearrangement uses TRBV4-3 and TRBJ2-7; D could derive from TRBD1 or TRBD2 (5 bases each). The CDR3 is 16 residues long. Germline loops: CDR1 LGHNA, CDR2 YSLEER. DNA of the CDR3: TGCGCCAGCGGCCAATCCCCCCGGGGCCGCTTAGGCGAGCAGTACTTC. This gives the protein CASGQSPRGRLGEQYF.

This clonotype was seen only a few times. V usage is TRBV5-1 and J usage is TRBJ2-5, with TRBD1 matching 7 bases. V shed 0 bases and J 5 bases; nucleotides not matched to a gene: 4. The length of the CDR3 is 14 residues. The germline gives CDR1 SGHRS, CDR2 YFSETQ. CDR3 residues: CASSLGHRGETQYF. As DNA, the CDR3 is TGCGCCAGCAGCTTGGGACACAGGGGTGAGACCCAGTACTTC.

The rearrangement uses TRBV25-1 and TRBJ2-7; possible D gene TRBD1, 5 bases. Trimming stripped 1 base from V and 3 bases from J, with 22 bases between. The CDR3 loop spans 18 amino acids. Germline assignment: CDR1 MGHDK and CDR2 SYGVNS. CDR3 amino acids: CASSESWPLTVSHYEQYF. The DNA for the CDR3 is TGTGCCAGCAGTGAATCGTGGCCTTTGACAGTTTCTCACTACGAGCAGTACTTC.